Below, 3 T cell receptor beta chains from the same sample are listed, as sequenced in a study of blood T cell repertoires in COVID-19. Using immunoSEQ multiplex PCR, the repertoire was profiled, and TCRdb retains in-frame clones only, with some absent. This sample has just over 250,000 clones, with around 87% found just once. Sequencing was done on a sample of peripheral blood. Every receptor here comes from a woman between 50 and 59 years old with acute or convalescent COVID-19.

This chain's CDR3 is CASSPGRTREEKLFF. The DNA for the CDR3 is TGTGCCAGCAGCCCGGGTAGGACCAGGGAAGAAAAACTGTTTTTT. This chain uses TRBV7-3 with TRBJ1-4; perhaps TRBD1 as D (5 bases). V was clipped by 5 bases and J by 8 bases, with 18 bases between them. The CDR3 runs 15 residues. The germline CDR1 and CDR2 sequences are SGHTA and FQGTGA.

The chain has TRBV27 and TRBJ2-1; weak D call: TRBD2 (6 bases). This CDR3 region has 14 residues. The germline CDR1 and CDR2 sequences are MNHEY and SMNVEV (reference sequence). V dropped 5 bases and J dropped 4 bases, with 12 bases sitting between them. CDR3 residues: CASSLGLGYNEQFF. The CDR3 bases are TGTGCCAGCAGTCTGGGACTTGGGTACAATGAGCAGTTCTTC.

The J gene is TRBJ1-3, the V gene TRBV29-1; D is uncertain. Germline values: CDR1 SQVTM, CDR2 ANQGSEA. The germline V and J ends were trimmed by 6 bases and 1 base, with 10 bases remaining between them. The CDR3 length is 13 residues. CDR3 sequence: CSVEPGSGNTIYF. CDR3 nucleotide sequence: TGCAGCGTCGAGCCAGGATCTGGAAACACCATATATTTT.